This is a list of T cell receptor beta chains from one sample in a study of cytomegalovirus exposure and HLA in healthy donors. Assay: immunoSEQ multiplex PCR; the TCRdb copy retains only in-frame clones and omits some. The table includes about 190,000 clones, 70% to 80% detected once. Sample: PBMCs. The receptors originated from a woman between 50 and 59 years old in good health and CMV-seronegative. The CDR3 runs from the conserved cysteine through the conserved F or W. D genes are given only for firm matches. For some rows the clone size is stated as once, few or many, or as a class when expanded; others skip it.

d_call	clone_size	j_call	v_call	cdr3_aa	cdr3_nt
.	.	TRBJ1-2	TRBV25-1	CASSEAGYNYGYTF	TGTGCCAGCAGTGAGGCGGGATATAACTATGGCTACACCTTC
.	.	TRBJ2-4	TRBV13	CASSLGRAKNIQYF	TGTGCCAGCAGCTTAGGGAGGGCCAAAAACATTCAGTACTTC
TRBD1	.	TRBJ2-1	TRBV27	CASSGTVDSYNEQFF	TGTGCCAGCAGTGGGACAGTGGACTCCTACAATGAGCAGTTCTTC
TRBD1	.	TRBJ1-1	TRBV7-9	CASSLITGALGTEAFF	TGTGCCAGCAGTCTCATAACAGGGGCCTTGGGCACTGAAGCTTTCTTT
.	.	TRBJ2-1	TRBV4-3	CASSPRAGYNEQFF	TGCGCCAGCAGCCCTAGAGCGGGCTACAATGAGCAGTTCTTC
TRBD2	.	TRBJ2-5	TRBV19	CASNAGGPGETQYF	TGTGCCAGTAACGCGGGAGGGCCCGGTGAGACCCAGTACTTC
TRBD1	.	TRBJ2-1	TRBV19	CASSIEGTGSIYEQFF	TGTGCCAGTAGTATAGAGGGGACAGGGTCTATATATGAGCAGTTCTTC
.	few	TRBJ2-2	TRBV5-1	CASSSFPGDHTGELFF	TGCGCCAGCAGCTCCTTTCCAGGGGACCACACCGGGGAGCTGTTTTTT
TRBD1	.	TRBJ2-7	TRBV10-1	CASSRNRGKYEQYF	TGCGCCAGCAGTAGAAACAGGGGGAAATACGAGCAGTACTTC
TRBD1	.	TRBJ1-2	TRBV28	CASVRQGEKNYGYTF	TGTGCCAGCGTAAGGCAGGGGGAAAAAAACTATGGCTACACCTTC
.	few	TRBJ1-1	TRBV7-9	CASSLRLHTEAFF	TGTGCCAGCAGCCTCAGACTGCACACTGAAGCTTTCTTT
TRBD1	once	TRBJ2-7	TRBV6-5	CASSRQGATYEQYF	TGTGCCAGCAGTCGACAGGGCGCGACCTACGAGCAGTACTTC
.	.	TRBJ2-7	TRBV6-1	CASTRVGYYEQYF	TGTGCCAGCACACGGGTAGGATACTACGAGCAGTACTTC
TRBD1	.	TRBJ2-3	TRBV2	CASHRTGLGDTQYF	TGTGCCAGTCATCGGACAGGCCTCGGGGATACGCAGTATTTT
TRBD2	.	TRBJ2-1	TRBV5-6	CASSLELAAYNEQFF	TGTGCCAGCAGCTTGGAACTAGCGGCATACAATGAGCAGTTCTTC
TRBD2	.	TRBJ2-1	TRBV7-3	CASSLTRGSPNEQFF	TGTGCCAGCAGCTTAACTCGCGGGAGTCCAAATGAGCAGTTCTTC
TRBD1	.	TRBJ1-1	TRBV28	CASSPGTALMNTEAFF	TGTGCCAGCAGTCCCGGGACAGCCCTGATGAACACTGAAGCTTTCTTT
.	.	TRBJ2-5	TRBV7-2	CASSLDPGQRLRETQYF	TGTGCCAGCAGCTTAGATCCGGGACAACGGCTGCGAGAGACCCAGTACTTC
.	.	TRBJ1-2	TRBV6-5	CATYRGGDGYTF	TGTGCCACGTACCGGGGGGGAGATGGCTACACCTTC
TRBD2	.	TRBJ2-2	TRBV6-1	CASSLAGGYTGELFF	TGTGCCAGCAGTTTAGCGGGGGGGTACACCGGGGAGCTGTTTTTT
TRBD2	few	TRBJ2-7	TRBV5-6	CASSLVLAVSYEQYF	TGTGCCAGCAGCTTGGTACTAGCGGTCTCCTACGAGCAGTACTTC
.	few	TRBJ1-1	TRBV5-6	CASSLAGWRRLNTEAFF	TGTGCCAGCAGCTTGGCCGGGTGGAGGCGGTTGAACACTGAAGCTTTCTTT
TRBD1	.	TRBJ2-3	TRBV19	CASSIGGTGRTDTQYF	TGTGCCAGTAGTATAGGGGGGACAGGCCGCACAGATACGCAGTATTTT
.	.	TRBJ2-7	TRBV25-1	CASSEMGSPYEQYF	TGTGCCAGCAGTGAGATGGGGAGCCCCTACGAGCAGTACTTC
.	.	TRBJ2-2	TRBV19	CASSIDTGSGAGELFF	TGTGCCAGTAGTATAGACACAGGGTCCGGGGCCGGGGAGCTGTTTTTT
.	.	TRBJ1-2	TRBV7-9	CASSLLPGAYGYTF	TGTGCCAGCAGCCTCCTACCGGGTGCCTATGGCTACACCTTC
TRBD2	.	TRBJ2-3	TRBV7-2	CASSPTSGVGPSTDTQYF	TGTGCCAGCAGCCCTACTAGCGGGGTCGGTCCTAGCACAGATACGCAGTATTTT
TRBD1	.	TRBJ1-2	TRBV28	CASRLGQGTGYTF	TGTGCCAGCAGGCTGGGACAGGGTACTGGCTACACCTTC
TRBD1	.	TRBJ1-5	TRBV27	CASSLDQGGYRPQHF	TGTGCCAGCAGTTTAGATCAGGGGGGCTATCGGCCCCAGCATTTT
.	.	TRBJ1-2	TRBV7-8	CASSPREGVRYGYTF	TGTGCCAGCAGCCCGCGGGAGGGCGTACGCTATGGCTACACCTTC
.	.	TRBJ2-7	TRBV18	CASSPQLGNEQYF	TGTGCCAGCTCTCCGCAACTAGGCAACGAGCAGTACTTC
.	.	TRBJ1-2	TRBV7-8	CASSFRGDGYTF	TGTGCCAGCAGCTTTCGGGGAGATGGCTACACCTTC
.	.	TRBJ1-3	TRBV5-4	CASSESGASGNTIYF	TGTGCCAGCAGCGAGTCAGGGGCTTCTGGAAACACCATATATTTT
.	once	TRBJ1-5	TRBV28	CASSLGAATGNQPQHF	TGTGCCAGCAGTTTGGGGGCGGCCACGGGCAATCAGCCCCAGCATTTT
.	.	TRBJ1-5	TRBV19	CASSIKGSGGGQPQHF	TGTGCCAGTAGTATAAAAGGCTCGGGGGGCGGTCAGCCCCAGCATTTT
.	.	TRBJ2-1	TRBV15	CATSRLATLTYNEQFF	TGTGCCACCAGCAGACTAGCCACACTAACCTACAATGAGCAGTTCTTC
TRBD1	once	TRBJ1-3	TRBV7-2	CASSLQGADGNTIYF	TGTGCCAGCAGCTTACAGGGGGCGGATGGAAACACCATATATTTT
.	.	TRBJ1-5	TRBV29-1	CSVSGWGNQPQHF	TGCAGCGTGTCGGGGTGGGGCAATCAGCCCCAGCATTTT
TRBD1	.	TRBJ1-2	TRBV5-1	CASSLPGQGSGVYGYTF	TGCGCCAGCAGCTTGCCGGGACAGGGATCAGGAGTCTATGGCTACACCTTC
.	.	TRBJ1-5	TRBV15	CATSRDRGINQPQHF	TGTGCCACCAGCAGAGACAGGGGTATCAATCAGCCCCAGCATTTT
.	.	TRBJ1-6	TRBV14	CASSQALNSPLHF	TGTGCCAGCAGCCAAGCCCTAAATTCACCCCTCCACTTT
.	few	TRBJ1-1	TRBV5-1	CASSLDLNTEAFF	TGCGCCAGCAGCTTGGACTTGAACACTGAAGCTTTCTTT
.	.	TRBJ1-2	TRBV6-5	CASSYKQGVIGYTF	TGTGCCAGCAGTTACAAACAGGGAGTGATCGGCTACACCTTC
TRBD2	.	TRBJ2-3	TRBV5-1	CASSLKRLAGPADTQYF	TGCGCCAGCAGCTTAAAAAGACTAGCGGGACCAGCCGATACGCAGTATTTT
TRBD2	.	TRBJ2-7	TRBV7-2	CASSSRSGGGSYEQYF	TGTGCCAGCAGCTCCCGATCCGGCGGGGGTTCCTACGAGCAGTACTTC
.	.	TRBJ1-3	TRBV9	CASSVEVRGNGNTIYF	TGTGCCAGCAGCGTAGAGGTGAGAGGGAACGGAAACACCATATATTTT
.	.	TRBJ2-6	TRBV7-9	CASSLAWSRDSGANVLTF	TGTGCCAGCAGCTTAGCGTGGTCGAGAGACTCTGGGGCCAACGTCCTGACTTTC
TRBD2	.	TRBJ2-1	TRBV15	CATSRDLGGGYNEQFF	TGTGCCACCAGCAGAGATCTGGGGGGGGGTTACAATGAGCAGTTCTTC
TRBD1	few	TRBJ1-5	TRBV28	CASSPGTGYQPQHF	TGTGCCAGCAGTCCAGGGACAGGGTATCAGCCCCAGCATTTT
.	.	TRBJ2-5	TRBV2	CASTTGGSRSQETQYF	TGTGCCAGCACGACCGGTGGGAGTAGGTCCCAAGAGACCCAGTACTTC
TRBD1	.	TRBJ1-6	TRBV7-8	CASSPQTGGNSPLHF	TGTGCCAGCAGCCCCCAGACAGGGGGTAATTCACCCCTCCACTTT
TRBD1	many	TRBJ2-1	TRBV6-1	CASSGWTGNEQFF	TGTGCCAGCAGTGGGTGGACAGGTAACGAGCAGTTCTTC
TRBD2	.	TRBJ2-5	TRBV7-2	CASSFSGDILKTQYF	TGTGCCAGCAGCTTTAGCGGGGATATCCTGAAGACCCAGTACTTC
.	.	TRBJ2-5	TRBV11-3	CASSAGQGGQETQYF	TGTGCCAGCAGCGCCGGACAGGGAGGGCAAGAGACCCAGTACTTC
TRBD1	.	TRBJ2-2	TRBV7-2	CASSPRTGALMNTGELFF	TGTGCCAGCAGCCCTCGGACAGGGGCCCTCATGAACACCGGGGAGCTGTTTTTT